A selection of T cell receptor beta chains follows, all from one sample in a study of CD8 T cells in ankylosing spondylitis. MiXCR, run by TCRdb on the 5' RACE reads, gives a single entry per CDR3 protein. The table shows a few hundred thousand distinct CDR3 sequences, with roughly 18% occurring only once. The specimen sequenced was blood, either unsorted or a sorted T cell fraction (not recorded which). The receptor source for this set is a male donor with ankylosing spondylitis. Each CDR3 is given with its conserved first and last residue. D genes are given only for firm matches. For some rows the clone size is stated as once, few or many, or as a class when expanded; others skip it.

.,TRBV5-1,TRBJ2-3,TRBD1,CASSWDSLTDTQYF,TGCGCCAGCAGCTGGGACAGCCTCACAGATACGCAGTATTTT
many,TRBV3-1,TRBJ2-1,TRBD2,CASSQGSGTRDGEQFF,TGTGCCAGCAGCCAGGGTTCCGGGACTAGGGATGGTGAGCAGTTCTTC
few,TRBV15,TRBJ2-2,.,CATSSAQNTGELFF,TGTGCCACCAGCAGTGCCCAGAACACCGGGGAGCTGTTTTTT
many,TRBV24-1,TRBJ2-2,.,CATSDTDPGELFF,TGTGCCACCAGTGATACGGACCCCGGGGAGCTGTTTTTT
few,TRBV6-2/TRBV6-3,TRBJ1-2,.,CASSDPHSENYGYTF,TGTGCCAGCAGTGACCCCCACAGTGAAAACTATGGCTACACCTTC
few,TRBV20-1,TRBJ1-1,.,CSAMGRRERNTEAFF,TGCAGTGCTATGGGGCGGCGAGAACGAAACACGGAAGCTTTCTTT
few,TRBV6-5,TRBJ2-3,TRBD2,CASSWPGGPLGQDTQYF,TGTGCCAGCAGTTGGCCGGGAGGGCCCCTCGGGCAGGATACGCAGTATTTT
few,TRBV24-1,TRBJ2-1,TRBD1,CATSDSGQGYEQFF,TGTGCCACCAGTGATTCGGGACAGGGGTATGAGCAGTTCTTC
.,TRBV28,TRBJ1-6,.,CASSGQRRLLHF,TGTGCCAGCAGTGGACAGCGCAGGTTACTCCACTTT
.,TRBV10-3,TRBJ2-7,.,CAISESTASPSYEQYF,TGTGCCATCAGTGAGTCGACAGCCTCACCCTCCTACGAGCAGTACTTC